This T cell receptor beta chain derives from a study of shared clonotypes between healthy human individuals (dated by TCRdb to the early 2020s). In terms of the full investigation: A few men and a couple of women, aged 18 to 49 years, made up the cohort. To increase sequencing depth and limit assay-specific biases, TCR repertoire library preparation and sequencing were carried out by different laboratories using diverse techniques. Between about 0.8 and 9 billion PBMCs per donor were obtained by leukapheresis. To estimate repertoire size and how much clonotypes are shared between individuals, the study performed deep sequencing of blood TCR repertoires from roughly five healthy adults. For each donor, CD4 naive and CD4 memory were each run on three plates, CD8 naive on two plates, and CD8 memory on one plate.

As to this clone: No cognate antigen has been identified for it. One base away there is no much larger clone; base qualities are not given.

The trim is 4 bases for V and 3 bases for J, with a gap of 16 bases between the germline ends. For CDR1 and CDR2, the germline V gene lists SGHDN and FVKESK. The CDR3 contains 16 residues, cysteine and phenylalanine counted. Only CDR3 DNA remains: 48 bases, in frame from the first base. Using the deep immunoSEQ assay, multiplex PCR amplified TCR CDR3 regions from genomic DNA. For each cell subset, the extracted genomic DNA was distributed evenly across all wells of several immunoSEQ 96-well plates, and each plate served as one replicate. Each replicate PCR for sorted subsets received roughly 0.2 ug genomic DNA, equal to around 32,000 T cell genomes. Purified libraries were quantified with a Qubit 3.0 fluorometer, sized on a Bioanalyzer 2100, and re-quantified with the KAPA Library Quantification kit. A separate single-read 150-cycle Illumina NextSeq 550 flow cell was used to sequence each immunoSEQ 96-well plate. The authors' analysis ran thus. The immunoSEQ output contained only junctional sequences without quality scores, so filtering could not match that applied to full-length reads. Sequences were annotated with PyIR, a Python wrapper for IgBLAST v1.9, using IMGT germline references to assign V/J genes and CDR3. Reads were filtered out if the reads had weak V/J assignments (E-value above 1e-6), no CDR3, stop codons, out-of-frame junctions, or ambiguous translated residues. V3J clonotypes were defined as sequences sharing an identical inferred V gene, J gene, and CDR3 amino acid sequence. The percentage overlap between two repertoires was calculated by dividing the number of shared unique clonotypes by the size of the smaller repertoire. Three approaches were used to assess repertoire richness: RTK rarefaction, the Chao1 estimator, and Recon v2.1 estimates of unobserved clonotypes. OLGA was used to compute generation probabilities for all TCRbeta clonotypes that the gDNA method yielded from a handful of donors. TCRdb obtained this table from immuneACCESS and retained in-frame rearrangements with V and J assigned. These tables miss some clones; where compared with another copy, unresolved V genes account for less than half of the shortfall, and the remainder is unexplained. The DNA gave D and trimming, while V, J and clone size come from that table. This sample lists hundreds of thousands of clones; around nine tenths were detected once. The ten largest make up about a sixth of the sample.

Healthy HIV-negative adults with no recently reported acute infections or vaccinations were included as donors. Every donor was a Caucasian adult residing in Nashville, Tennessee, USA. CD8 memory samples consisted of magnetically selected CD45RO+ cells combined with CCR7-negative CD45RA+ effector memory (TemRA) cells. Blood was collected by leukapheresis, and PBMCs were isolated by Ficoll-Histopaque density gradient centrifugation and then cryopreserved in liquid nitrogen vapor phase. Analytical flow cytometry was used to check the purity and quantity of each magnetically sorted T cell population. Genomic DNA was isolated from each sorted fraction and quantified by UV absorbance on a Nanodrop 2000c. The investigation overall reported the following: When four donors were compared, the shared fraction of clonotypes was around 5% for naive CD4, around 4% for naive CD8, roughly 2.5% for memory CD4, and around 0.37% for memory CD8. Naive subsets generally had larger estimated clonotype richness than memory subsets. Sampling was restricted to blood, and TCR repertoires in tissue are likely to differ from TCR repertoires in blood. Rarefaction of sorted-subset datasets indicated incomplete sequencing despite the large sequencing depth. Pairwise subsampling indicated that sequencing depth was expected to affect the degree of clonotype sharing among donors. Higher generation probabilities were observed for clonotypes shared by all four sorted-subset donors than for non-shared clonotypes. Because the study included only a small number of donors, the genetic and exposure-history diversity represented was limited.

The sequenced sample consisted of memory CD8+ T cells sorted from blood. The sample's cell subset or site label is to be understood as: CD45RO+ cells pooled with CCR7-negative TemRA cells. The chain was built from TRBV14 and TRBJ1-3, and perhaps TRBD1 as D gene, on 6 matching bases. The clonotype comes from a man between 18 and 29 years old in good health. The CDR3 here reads CASSLVTQGSGNTIYF. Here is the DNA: TGTGCCAGCAGCCTTGTTACACAGGGAAGTGGAAACACCATATATTTT.